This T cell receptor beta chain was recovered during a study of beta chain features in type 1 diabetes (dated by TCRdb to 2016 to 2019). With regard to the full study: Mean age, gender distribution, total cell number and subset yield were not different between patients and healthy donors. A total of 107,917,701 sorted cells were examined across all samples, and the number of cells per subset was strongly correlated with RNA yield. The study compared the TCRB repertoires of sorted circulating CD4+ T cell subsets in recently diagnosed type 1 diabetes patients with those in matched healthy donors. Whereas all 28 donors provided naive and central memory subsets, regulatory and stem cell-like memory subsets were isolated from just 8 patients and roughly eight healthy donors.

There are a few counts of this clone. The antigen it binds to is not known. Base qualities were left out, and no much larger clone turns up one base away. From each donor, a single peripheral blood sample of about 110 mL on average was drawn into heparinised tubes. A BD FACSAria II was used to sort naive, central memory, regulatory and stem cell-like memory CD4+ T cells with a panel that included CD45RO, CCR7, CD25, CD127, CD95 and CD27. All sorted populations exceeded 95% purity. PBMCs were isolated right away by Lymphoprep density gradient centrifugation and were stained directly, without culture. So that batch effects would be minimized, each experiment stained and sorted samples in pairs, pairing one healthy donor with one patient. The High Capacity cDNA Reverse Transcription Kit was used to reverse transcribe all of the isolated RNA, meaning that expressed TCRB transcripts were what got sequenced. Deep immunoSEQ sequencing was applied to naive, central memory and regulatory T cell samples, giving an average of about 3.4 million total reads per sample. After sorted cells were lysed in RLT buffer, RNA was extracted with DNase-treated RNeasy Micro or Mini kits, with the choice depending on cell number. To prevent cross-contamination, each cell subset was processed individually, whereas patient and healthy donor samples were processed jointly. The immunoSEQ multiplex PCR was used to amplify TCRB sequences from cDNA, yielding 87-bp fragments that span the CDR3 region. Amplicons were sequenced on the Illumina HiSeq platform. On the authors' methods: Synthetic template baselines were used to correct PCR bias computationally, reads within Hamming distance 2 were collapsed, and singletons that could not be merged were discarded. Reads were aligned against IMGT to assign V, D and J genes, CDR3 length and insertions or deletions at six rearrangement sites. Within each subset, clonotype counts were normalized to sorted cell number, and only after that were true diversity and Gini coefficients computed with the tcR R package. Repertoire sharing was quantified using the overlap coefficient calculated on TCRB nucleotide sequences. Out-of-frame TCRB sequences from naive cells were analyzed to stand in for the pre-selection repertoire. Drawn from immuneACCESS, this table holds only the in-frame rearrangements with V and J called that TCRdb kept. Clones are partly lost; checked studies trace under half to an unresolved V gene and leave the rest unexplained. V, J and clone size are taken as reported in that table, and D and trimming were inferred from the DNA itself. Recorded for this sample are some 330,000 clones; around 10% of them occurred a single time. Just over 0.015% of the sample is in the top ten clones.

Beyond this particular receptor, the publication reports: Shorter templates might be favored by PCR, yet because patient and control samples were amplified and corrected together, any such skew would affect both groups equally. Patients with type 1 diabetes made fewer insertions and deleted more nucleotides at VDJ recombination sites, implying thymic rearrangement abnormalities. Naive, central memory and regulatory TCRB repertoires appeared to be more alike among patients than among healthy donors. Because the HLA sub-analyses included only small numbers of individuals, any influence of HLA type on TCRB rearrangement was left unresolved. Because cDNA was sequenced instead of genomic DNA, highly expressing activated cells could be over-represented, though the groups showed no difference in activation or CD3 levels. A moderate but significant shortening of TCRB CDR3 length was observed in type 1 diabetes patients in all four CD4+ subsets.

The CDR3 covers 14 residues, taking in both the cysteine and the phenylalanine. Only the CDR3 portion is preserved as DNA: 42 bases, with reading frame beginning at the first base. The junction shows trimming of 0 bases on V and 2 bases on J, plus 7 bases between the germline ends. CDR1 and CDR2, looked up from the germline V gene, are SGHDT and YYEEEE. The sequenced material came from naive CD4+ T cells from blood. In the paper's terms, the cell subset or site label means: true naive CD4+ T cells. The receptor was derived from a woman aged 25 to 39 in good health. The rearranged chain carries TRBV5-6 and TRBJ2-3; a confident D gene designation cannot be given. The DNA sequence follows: TGTGCCAGCAGCTTGGTCCTATTCACAGATACGCAGTATTTT. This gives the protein CASSLVLFTDTQYF.